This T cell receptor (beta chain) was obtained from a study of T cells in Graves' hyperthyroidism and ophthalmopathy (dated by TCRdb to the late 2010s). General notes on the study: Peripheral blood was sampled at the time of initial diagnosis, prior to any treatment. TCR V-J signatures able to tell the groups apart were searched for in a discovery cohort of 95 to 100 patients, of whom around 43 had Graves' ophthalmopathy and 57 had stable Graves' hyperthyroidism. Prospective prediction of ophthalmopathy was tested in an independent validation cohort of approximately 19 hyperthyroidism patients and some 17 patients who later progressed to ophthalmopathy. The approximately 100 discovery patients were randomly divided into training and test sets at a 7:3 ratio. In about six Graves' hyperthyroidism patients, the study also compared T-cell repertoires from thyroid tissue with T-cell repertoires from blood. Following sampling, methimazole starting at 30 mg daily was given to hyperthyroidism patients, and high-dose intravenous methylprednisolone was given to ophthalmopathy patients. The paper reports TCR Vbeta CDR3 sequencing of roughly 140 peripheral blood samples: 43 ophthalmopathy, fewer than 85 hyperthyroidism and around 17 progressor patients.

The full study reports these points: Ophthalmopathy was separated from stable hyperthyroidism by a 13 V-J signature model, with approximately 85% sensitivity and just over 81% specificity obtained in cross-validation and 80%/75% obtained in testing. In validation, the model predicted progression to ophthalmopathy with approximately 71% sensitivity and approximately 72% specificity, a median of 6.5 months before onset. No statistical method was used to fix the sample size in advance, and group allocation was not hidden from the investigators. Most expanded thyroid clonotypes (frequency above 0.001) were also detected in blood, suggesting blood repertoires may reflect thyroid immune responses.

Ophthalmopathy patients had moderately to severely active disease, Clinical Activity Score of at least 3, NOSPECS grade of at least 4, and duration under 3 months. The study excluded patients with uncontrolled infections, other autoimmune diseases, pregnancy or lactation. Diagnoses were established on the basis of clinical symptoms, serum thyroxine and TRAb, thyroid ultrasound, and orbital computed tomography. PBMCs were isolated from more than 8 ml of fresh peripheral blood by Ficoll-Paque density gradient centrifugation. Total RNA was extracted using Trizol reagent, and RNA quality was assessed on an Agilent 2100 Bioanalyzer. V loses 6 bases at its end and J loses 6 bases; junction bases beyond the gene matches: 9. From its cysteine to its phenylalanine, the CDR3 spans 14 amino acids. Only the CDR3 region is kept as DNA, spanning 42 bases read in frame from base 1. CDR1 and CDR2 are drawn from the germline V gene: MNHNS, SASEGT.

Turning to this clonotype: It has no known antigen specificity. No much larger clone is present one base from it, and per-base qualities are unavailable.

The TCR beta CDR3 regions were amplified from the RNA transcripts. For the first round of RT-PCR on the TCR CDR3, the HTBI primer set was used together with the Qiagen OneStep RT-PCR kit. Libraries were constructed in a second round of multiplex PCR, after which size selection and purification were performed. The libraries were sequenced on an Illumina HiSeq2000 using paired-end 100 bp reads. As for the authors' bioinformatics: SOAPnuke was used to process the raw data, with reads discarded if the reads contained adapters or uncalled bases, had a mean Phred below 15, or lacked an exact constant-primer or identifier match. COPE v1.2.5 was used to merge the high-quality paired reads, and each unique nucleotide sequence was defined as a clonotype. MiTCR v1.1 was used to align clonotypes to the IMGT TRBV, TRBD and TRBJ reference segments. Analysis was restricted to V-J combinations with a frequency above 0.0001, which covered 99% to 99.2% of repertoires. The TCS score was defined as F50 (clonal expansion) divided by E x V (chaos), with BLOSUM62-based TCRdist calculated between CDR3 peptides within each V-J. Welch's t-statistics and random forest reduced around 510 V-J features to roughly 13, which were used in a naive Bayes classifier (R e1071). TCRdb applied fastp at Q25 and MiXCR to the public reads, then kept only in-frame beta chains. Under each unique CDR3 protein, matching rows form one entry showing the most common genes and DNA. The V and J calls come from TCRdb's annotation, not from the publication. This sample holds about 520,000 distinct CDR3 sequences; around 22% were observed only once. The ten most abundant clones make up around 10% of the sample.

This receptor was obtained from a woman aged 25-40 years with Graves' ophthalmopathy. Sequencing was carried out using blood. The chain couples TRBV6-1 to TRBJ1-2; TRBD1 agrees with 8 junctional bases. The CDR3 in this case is CASSARGGQDGYTF. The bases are TGTGCCAGCAGCGCCCGGGGGGGACAGGATGGCTACACCTTC.